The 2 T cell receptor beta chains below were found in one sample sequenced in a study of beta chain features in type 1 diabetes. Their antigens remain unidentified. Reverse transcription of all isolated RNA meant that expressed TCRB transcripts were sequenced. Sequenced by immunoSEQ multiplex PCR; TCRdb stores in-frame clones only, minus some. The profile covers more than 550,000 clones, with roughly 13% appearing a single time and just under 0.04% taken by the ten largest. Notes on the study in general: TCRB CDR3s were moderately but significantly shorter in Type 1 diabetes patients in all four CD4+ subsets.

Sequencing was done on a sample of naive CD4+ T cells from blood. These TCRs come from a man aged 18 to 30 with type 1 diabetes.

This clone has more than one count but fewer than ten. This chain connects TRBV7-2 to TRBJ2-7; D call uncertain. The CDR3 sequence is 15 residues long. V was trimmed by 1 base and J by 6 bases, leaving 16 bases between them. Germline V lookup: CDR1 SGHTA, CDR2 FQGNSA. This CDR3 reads CASSLEGRSSGEQYF. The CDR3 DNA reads TGTGCCAGCAGCTTAGAAGGGCGGTCGAGTGGCGAGCAGTACTTC.

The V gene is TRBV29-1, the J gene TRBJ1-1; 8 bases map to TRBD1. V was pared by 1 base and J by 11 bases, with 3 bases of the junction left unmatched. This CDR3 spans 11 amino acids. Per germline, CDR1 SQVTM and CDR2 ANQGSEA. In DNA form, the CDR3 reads TGCAGCGTTGAAGTTAACAGGGGGGCTTTCTTT. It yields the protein CSVEVNRGAFF.